Shown below are 26 T cell receptor beta chains from a single sample sequenced in a study of blood T cells in healthy people across ages (dated by TCRdb to between 2014 and 2017). The library came from 5' RACE. Sequencing was performed on an Illumina HiSeq 2500. A second roughly 7 to 11 cycle PCR used a sample-barcoded 5' primer and a J-beta primer mix. The raw public reads went through TCRdb reprocessing: fastp at Q25, MiXCR clone calling, in-frame beta chains kept. Rows are combined by CDR3 protein, so each entry shows the most common genes and DNA. For this sample the table gives some 760,000 distinct CDR3 sequences, of which roughly 25% were detected only once. The ten biggest clones cover 9% to 9.5% of the sample. This same sample was also part of a study on T cells of mothers and their children.

Sequencing was carried out using blood. All receptors derive from a boy between 10 and 17 years old in good health.

The chain has TRBV25-1 and TRBJ2-7; D is tentatively TRBD1 or TRBD2 (5 bases each). CDR1 and CDR2 from the germline V gene are MGHDK and SYGVNS. The CDR3 is made up of 13 amino acids. Trimming shortened V by 6 bases and J by 2 bases, and 11 bases separated the two germline ends. CDR3 loop: CASRGDATYEQYF. The CDR3 DNA is TGTGCCAGCAGGGGGGACGCAACCTACGAGCAGTACTTC.

This clonotype occurred a few times. V gene TRBV20-1 combines with J gene TRBJ2-5, with TRBD1 identical over 7 bases. V lost 5 bases and J lost 1; bases outside the gene matches: 13. The CDR3 has 16 amino acids. Germline V gene sequence: CDR1 DFQATT, CDR2 SNEGSKA (reference sequence). The CDR3 sequence: CSAGIRDSLFQETQYF. CDR3 coding DNA: TGCAGTGCTGGCATCCGGGACAGCCTTTTCCAAGAGACCCAGTACTTC.

The chain couples TRBV6-5 to TRBJ2-3, with 7 positions matching TRBD2. This CDR3 region has 16 residues. Trimming removed 6 bases from V and 1 base from J; junction bases left unmatched: 10. Looked up from germline, CDR1 is MNHEY and CDR2 is SVGAGI. CDR3 in amino acids: CASSPPSGTGTDTQYF. In DNA, the CDR3 is TGTGCCAGCAGCCCCCCTAGCGGAACTGGCACAGATACGCAGTATTTT.

The rearrangement joins TRBV20-1 to TRBJ2-5; the D gene is possibly TRBD2 (6 bases). This CDR3 region has 15 residues. Trimming left V 0 bases short and J 1 base short, with 12 bases between. CDR1 is DFQATT, CDR2 SNEGSKA, per germline (reference sequence). This CDR3 reads CSARDGLRVQETQYF. The CDR3 DNA reads TGCAGTGCTAGAGATGGACTACGAGTCCAAGAGACCCAGTACTTC.

This chain links TRBV20-1 with TRBJ1-4, with D possibly TRBD1 on 5 matching bases. The germline gives CDR1 DFQATT, CDR2 SNEGSKA (reference sequence). Trimming removed 1 base from V and 8 bases from J, with 17 bases in between. The CDR3 totals 15 residues. The CDR3 DNA is TGCAGTGCTAGAGGACTGGGGGAACTTCGCGAAAAACTGTTTTTT. Encoded protein: CSARGLGELREKLFF.

The rearrangement links TRBV7-8 to TRBJ2-5; 7 bases map to TRBD1. J was trimmed by 5 bases and V by 3 bases; bases with no gene match: 15. This CDR3 spans 17 amino acids. Germline CDR1 is SGHVS and CDR2 is FQNEAQ. CDR3 sequence (DNA): TGTGCCAGCAGCTTGCGCGAAGAGGTTAGGGGGCTGGAGACCCAGTACTTC. It yields the protein CASSLREEVRGLETQYF.

The chain recombines TRBV6-5 with TRBJ1-5; D is unclear. CDR3 length equals 13 residues. Trimming cost V 2 bases and J 4 bases, with 6 bases left between them. Germline CDR1 reads MNHEY; CDR2 reads SVGAGI. CDR3 loop: CASSYRANQPQHF. DNA of the CDR3: TGTGCCAGCAGTTACAGGGCAAATCAGCCCCAGCATTTT.

The chain joins TRBV25-1 to TRBJ2-7, with a tentative D call TRBD1 (6 bases). The length of the CDR3 is 16 residues. Looked up from germline, CDR1 is MGHDK and CDR2 is SYGVNS. The ends were cut back, 6 bases at V and 1 base at J, with 19 bases in the middle. Here the CDR3 DNA reads TGTGCCAGCAGACCGGCGGCAGGGGCCAATTCCTACGAGCAGTACTTC. Residues: CASRPAAGANSYEQYF.

The V and J genes are TRBV7-9 and TRBJ2-7, with TRBD2 matching over 8 bases. J lost 1 base, V lost 3 bases, and 5 bases had no gene match. Germline V gene data show CDR1 as SEHNR and CDR2 as FQNEAQ (reference sequence). This CDR3 comprises 15 residues. Here the CDR3 DNA reads TGTGCCAGCAGCTTCAGCGGGGGAAGATCCTACGAGCAGTACTTC. Translation: CASSFSGGRSYEQYF.

This clonotype was seen a few times. The chain has TRBV6-5 and TRBJ2-5, with D unresolved. The end of the DNA is better explained by TRBJ2-7, so the J call may be wrong. Per the germline V gene, CDR1 is MNHEY and CDR2 is SVGAGI. This CDR3 region has 13 residues. DNA for the CDR3: TGTGCCAGCAGTCCTGTATGGGTCGACGAGCAGTACTTC. Translated: CASSPVWVDEQYF.

V usage is TRBV3-1 and J usage is TRBJ1-2; D remains ambiguous. The CDR3 is made up of 15 amino acids. V lost 1 base, J lost 4 bases, and 13 bases lay in between. In germline, CDR1 is LGHDT, CDR2 YNNKEL (reference sequence). The CDR3 coding sequence is TGTGCCAGCAGCCAAGTCTCCACCGTTTTCTATGGCTACACCTTC. Residues: CASSQVSTVFYGYTF.

DNA of the CDR3: TGTGCCAGCAGTTCTCCCGGGCCCATCGGTGGGGCTGAAGCTTTCTTT. Translation gives CASSSPGPIGGAEAFF. This chain connects TRBV6-5 to TRBJ1-1, with D uncertain. The CDR3 has 16 residues. CDR1 and CDR2 (germline): MNHEY, SVGAGI. V was cut by 4 bases and J by 6 bases, with 21 bases left in between.

The genes are TRBV5-1 and TRBJ2-6; D not resolved. Per germline, CDR1 SGHRS and CDR2 YFSETQ. Deletions cut 0 bases from V and 0 bases from J, with 4 bases between. CDR3 length: 15 residues. The CDR3 nucleotides read TGCGCCAGCAGCTTGGTTAGCTCTGGGGCCAACGTCCTGACTTTC. Protein product: CASSLVSSGANVLTF.

The chain is built from TRBV20-1 and TRBJ2-1, with 9 bases that match TRBD1. The better agreement between TRBJ2-7 and the DNA end casts doubt on the J call. The germline CDR1 and CDR2 sequences are DFQATT and SNEGSKA (reference sequence). The CDR3 runs to 13 residues. The CDR3 here is CSAPGDRAYEQYF. CDR3 bases: TGCAGTGCTCCCGGGGACAGGGCCTACGAGCAGTACTTC.

This clonotype turned up a few times. This chain joins TRBV27 and TRBJ1-5, with a weak D call TRBD1 (5 bases). The germline V and J ends were trimmed by 7 bases and 3 bases, with 19 bases remaining between them. CDR3 length equals 16 residues. Looked up from germline, CDR1 is MNHEY and CDR2 is SMNVEV (reference sequence). CDR3 amino acids: CASISPGPHLNQPQHF. The CDR3 DNA is TGTGCCAGCATCTCGCCGGGACCGCATCTCAATCAGCCCCAGCATTTT.

The chain recombines TRBV29-1 with TRBJ1-3; the D gene is possibly TRBD1 (5 bases). CDR3 length equals 17 residues. Germline loops: CDR1 SQVTM, CDR2 ANQGSEA. Deletions cut 2 bases from V and 0 bases from J, with 17 bases between. The CDR3 here is CSVELLSWQGSGNTIYF. CDR3 sequence (DNA): TGCAGCGTTGAACTGCTGAGTTGGCAGGGCTCTGGAAACACCATATATTTT.

The gene calls are TRBV5-1 and TRBJ2-3; 8 positions match TRBD2. V shed 1 base, J shed 3 bases, and the junction held 10 bases outside the gene matches. Germline CDR1 is SGHRS and CDR2 is YFSETQ. The CDR3 is made up of 17 amino acids. CDR3 loop: CASSLSVAGPPTDTQYF. The DNA of the CDR3 is TGCGCCAGCAGCTTGTCGGTAGCGGGGCCACCGACAGATACGCAGTATTTT.

The V and J genes are TRBV5-6 and TRBJ1-3, with D perhaps matching TRBD1 (5 bases). The germline V gene has CDR1 SGHDT and CDR2 YYEEEE. This CDR3 is built from 16 residues. The V and J ends lost 0 bases and 0 bases respectively, with 10 bases between them. The CDR3 nucleotides read TGTGCCAGCAGCTTGGGGGGCTCCCCCTCTGGAAACACCATATATTTT. Amino acid sequence: CASSLGGSPSGNTIYF.

This clonotype was picked up a small number of times. One end of the junction does not line up with germline, which may come from a read error. In DNA form, the CDR3 reads TGTGCCGGCAGTTTAAGGACAGCTTATAGCAATCAGCCCCAGCATTTT. This translates into CAGSLRTAYSNQPQHF. The chain recombines TRBV28 with TRBJ1-5; TRBD1 might be the D (6 bases). Germline loops: CDR1 MDHEN, CDR2 SYDVKM. The CDR3 length is 16 residues.

CDR3 residues: CSVGGRASETQYF. Here the CDR3 DNA reads TGCAGCGTGGGCGGGAGGGCAAGTGAGACCCAGTACTTC. The chain joins TRBV29-1 to TRBJ2-5; 9 nucleotides align to TRBD2. Per the germline V gene, CDR1 is SQVTM and CDR2 is ANQGSEA. J gave up 5 bases and V 6 bases, and 7 bases lay outside the gene matches. The CDR3 runs to 13 residues.

This clonotype was counted a few times. The junction departs from germline at one end; a sequencing error may be responsible. V and J are TRBV20-1 and TRBJ2-5; TRBD2 might be the D (5 bases). Germline CDR1 and CDR2: DFQATT and SNEGSKA (reference sequence). CDR3 length: 12 residues. Here the CDR3 reads CSGGLSQETQYF. In DNA, the CDR3 is TGTAGTGGAGGACTTTCCCAAGAGACCCAGTACTTC.

This clonotype has a handful of counts. The rearrangement joins TRBV27 to TRBJ2-5; 7 bases line up with TRBD2. The J call may be in error: the DNA end matches TRBJ2-7 better. The V gene's germline CDR1 is MNHEY and CDR2 SMNVEV (reference sequence). The CDR3 totals 15 residues. DNA of the CDR3: TGTGCCAGCAGTTTTAGCGGGTCAAGCTCCTACGAGCAGTACTTC. It codes for CASSFSGSSSYEQYF.

This clonotype has a handful of counts. One junction end does not reproduce the germline sequence, and a read error may be involved. The chain employs TRBV7-2 and TRBJ1-2; possible D gene TRBD1, 5 bases. CDR1 SGHTA and CDR2 FQGNSA come from the germline V gene. The CDR3 runs to 16 residues. The CDR3 DNA reads TGTGCCAGCACCTTCTTCGCAGGGCTGGCTAACTATGACTACACCTTC. Translating gives CASTFFAGLANYDYTF.

The V gene is TRBV20-1, the J gene TRBJ2-7; 8 bases are shared with TRBD2. V dropped 3 bases and J dropped 5; count of bases not matched to a gene: 9. The CDR3 is 14 residues long. Germline V gene data show CDR1 as DFQATT and CDR2 as SNEGSKA (reference sequence). CDR3 in DNA: TGCAGTGCTAGTTCAAGCGGGAGAGGCCACGAGCAGTACTTC. Translated, it gives CSASSSGRGHEQYF.

The rearrangement uses TRBV12-3 or TRBV12-4 and TRBJ1-4, with TRBD1 matching 7 bases. Trimming removed 7 bases from V and 6 bases from J; junction bases left unmatched: 8. The CDR3 has 14 amino acids. Written as DNA, the CDR3 is TGTGCCAGCAACGCCGGCACAGGGGATGAAAAACTGTTTTTT. Translation: CASNAGTGDEKLFF.

This clonotype was counted only a few times. This sequence joins TRBV29-1 and TRBJ1-4; D ambiguous. There are 14 residues in the CDR3. Trimming left V 1 base short and J 8 bases short, with 14 bases between. Germline values: CDR1 SQVTM, CDR2 ANQGSEA. The chain's CDR3 is CSVEVDGVNEKLFF. The CDR3 DNA reads TGCAGCGTTGAAGTGGACGGGGTGAACGAAAAACTGTTTTTT.